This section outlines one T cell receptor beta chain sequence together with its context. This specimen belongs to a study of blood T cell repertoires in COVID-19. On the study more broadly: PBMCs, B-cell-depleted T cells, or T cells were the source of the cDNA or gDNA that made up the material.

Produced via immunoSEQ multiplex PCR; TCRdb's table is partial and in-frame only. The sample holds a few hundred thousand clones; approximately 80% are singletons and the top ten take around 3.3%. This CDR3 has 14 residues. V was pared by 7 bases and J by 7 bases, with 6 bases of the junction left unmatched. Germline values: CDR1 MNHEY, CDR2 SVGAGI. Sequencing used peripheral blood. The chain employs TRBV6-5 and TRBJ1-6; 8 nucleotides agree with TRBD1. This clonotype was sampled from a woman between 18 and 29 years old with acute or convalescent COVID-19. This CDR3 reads CASTPDRDNSPLHF. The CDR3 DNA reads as TGTGCCAGCACCCCGGACAGGGACAATTCACCCCTCCACTTT.